A selection of T cell receptor beta chains follows, all from one sample in a study of blood T cell repertoires in COVID-19. The protocol was immunoSEQ multiplex PCR, while the TCRdb copy is restricted to in-frame clones and leaves out a portion. The sample has around 270,000 clones, 70% to 90% seen once. Sequencing used PBMCs or T cells enriched from blood (not recorded which). Source of these receptors: a woman younger than 45 who had recovered from COVID-19. CDR3s include the opening cysteine and the closing phenylalanine or tryptophan. The order of the fields is J gene, CDR3 length, V gene, D gene, clone size, CDR3 protein, CDR3 DNA. The D gene is left open where the match is weak. Clone size is shown for a subset of rows, as once, few, many or a class of expanded clone.

TRBJ1-4 | 18 | TRBV6-1 | . | . | CASSEAHWTYHGGEKLFF | TGTGCCAGCAGTGAAGCGCATTGGACCTACCACGGGGGTGAAAAACTGTTTTTT
TRBJ1-2 | 13 | TRBV7-9 | . | . | CASSPGGVRGYTF | TGTGCCAGCAGCCCTGGAGGGGTCAGGGGCTACACCTTC
TRBJ1-6 | 15 | TRBV28 | TRBD1 | . | CASSLGRRGLSPLHF | TGTGCCAGCAGTTTAGGGCGCAGGGGGCTTTCACCCCTCCACTTT
TRBJ1-6 | 14 | TRBV11-1 | TRBD1 | . | CASSLQGAHSPLHF | TGTGCCAGCAGCTTACAGGGGGCACATTCACCCCTCCACTTT
TRBJ1-3 | 14 | TRBV28 | . | . | CASSFKGSGNTIYF | TGTGCCAGCAGTTTCAAGGGGTCTGGAAACACCATATATTTT
TRBJ1-2 | 15 | TRBV7-6 | TRBD1 | . | CASSFRQGANYGYTF | TGTGCCAGCAGCTTTAGACAGGGAGCTAACTATGGCTACACCTTC
TRBJ2-5 | 12 | TRBV27 | TRBD2 | . | CASSPGGETQYF | TGTGCCAGCAGTCCGGGGGGAGAGACCCAGTACTTC
TRBJ2-1 | 11 | TRBV28 | . | . | CASREYNEQFF | TGTGCCAGTCGAGAGTACAATGAGCAGTTCTTC
TRBJ1-2 | 11 | TRBV20-1 | . | once | CSARREGGYTF | TGCAGTGCTAGGAGGGAAGGTGGCTACACCTTC
TRBJ1-1 | 15 | TRBV15 | . | . | CATSRTPTVNTEAFF | TGTGCCACCAGCAGAACACCGACAGTTAACACTGAAGCTTTCTTT
TRBJ1-1 | 15 | TRBV11-2 | . | . | CASSLGVGAGTEAFF | TGTGCCAGCAGCTTGGGGGTGGGGGCCGGTACTGAAGCTTTCTTT
TRBJ2-4 | 13 | TRBV2 | . | . | CASSDRIRDIQYF | TGTGCCAGCAGCGACAGGATCAGGGACATTCAGTACTTC
TRBJ1-4 | 14 | TRBV9 | . | . | CASSPRQGDEKLFF | TGTGCCAGCAGCCCCCGCCAGGGTGATGAAAAACTGTTTTTT
TRBJ1-5 | 18 | TRBV10-1 | . | few | CASSESLSLGQRNQPQHF | TGCGCCAGCAGTGAGTCGTTAAGCCTCGGACAGCGCAATCAGCCCCAGCATTTT
TRBJ1-1 | 11 | TRBV28 | . | few | CATLSYTEAFF | TGTGCCACCCTGTCCTACACTGAAGCTTTCTTT
TRBJ1-4 | 15 | TRBV15 | TRBD1 | . | CATSRDPGGDEKLFF | TGTGCCACCAGCAGAGACCCAGGGGGAGATGAAAAACTGTTTTTT
TRBJ2-2 | 16 | TRBV7-2 | . | . | CASSPTRTGPRGELFF | TGTGCCAGCAGCCCGACGAGAACAGGGCCTCGGGGGGAGCTGTTTTTT
TRBJ1-6 | 12 | TRBV13 | TRBD1 | few | CASRQGSAPLHF | TGTGCCAGCAGACAGGGGTCGGCACCCCTCCACTTT
TRBJ2-7 | 14 | TRBV2 | . | . | CASSEVQGPYEQYF | TGTGCCAGCAGTGAAGTTCAGGGGCCCTACGAGCAGTACTTC
TRBJ1-1 | 15 | TRBV11-3 | TRBD1 | . | CASSIVGQANTEAFF | TGTGCCAGCAGCATTGTGGGACAGGCTAACACTGAAGCTTTCTTT
TRBJ2-3 | 17 | TRBV9 | TRBD2 | . | CASSVTGTSGLADTQYF | TGTGCCAGCAGCGTAACCGGGACTAGCGGGTTGGCGGATACGCAGTATTTT
TRBJ1-2 | 14 | TRBV27 | TRBD1 | . | CASSWDRDNYGYTF | TGTGCCAGCAGTTGGGACAGGGACAACTATGGCTACACCTTC
TRBJ1-2 | 12 | TRBV5-6 | . | . | CASTTGYYGYTF | TGTGCCAGCACCACAGGATATTATGGCTACACCTTC
TRBJ1-5 | 14 | TRBV19 | . | . | CASTPDSYNQPQHF | TGTGCCAGTACCCCGGACAGCTACAATCAGCCCCAGCATTTT
TRBJ2-3 | 13 | TRBV9 | . | . | CASSGDNTDTQYF | TGTGCCAGCAGCGGAGATAACACAGATACGCAGTATTTT
TRBJ2-5 | 14 | TRBV18 | . | few | CASSPSQGGETQYF | TGTGCCAGCTCACCCAGCCAGGGTGGGGAGACCCAGTACTTC
TRBJ1-1 | 15 | TRBV6-4 | TRBD1 | . | CASSETGGGNTEAFF | TGTGCCAGCAGTGAGACAGGGGGAGGGAACACTGAAGCTTTCTTT